These T cell receptor beta chains were read from a single sample in a study of Ad26.COV2.S vaccination and SARS-CoV-2 variants. Using immunoSEQ multiplex PCR, the repertoire was profiled, and TCRdb retains in-frame clones only, with some absent. The table lists approximately 150,000 clones, 86% of them singletons, with 4% to 6% in the top ten. The material was peripheral blood, obtained after recovery from COVID-19. The receptor source for this set is a human donor who had recovered from COVID-19. CDR3s include the opening cysteine and the closing phenylalanine or tryptophan. A D gene is named only where the DNA matches it firmly. Size is stated for part of the rows, as once, few or many counts, or as a class when the clone is expanded.

TRBJ1-1	-	-	TRBV6-1	CASSEGWLVAFF	TGTGCCAGCAGTGAAGGGTGGCTCGTAGCTTTCTTT
TRBJ2-7	TRBD1	-	TRBV19	CASSASGQGYEQYF	TGTGCCAGTAGTGCCTCGGGACAGGGGTACGAGCAGTACTTC
TRBJ1-4	-	-	TRBV28	CASSLPQLTASNEKLFF	TGTGCCAGCAGCCTCCCCCAATTGACAGCTAGTAATGAAAAACTGTTTTTT
TRBJ2-1	TRBD1	-	TRBV13	CASSLKRGQQFF	TGTGCCAGCAGCCTCAAAAGGGGGCAGCAGTTCTTC
TRBJ1-6	TRBD1	-	TRBV11-2	CASSSLRDRYSPLHF	TGTGCCAGCAGCTCCCTCCGGGACAGATATTCACCCCTCCACTTT
TRBJ1-2	-	-	TRBV19	CASRKGQANYGYTF	TGTGCCAGTAGGAAGGGGCAGGCTAACTATGGCTACACCTTC
TRBJ1-6	TRBD1	few	TRBV7-2	CASSLGQGGSPLHF	TGTGCCAGCAGCTTGGGACAGGGCGGTTCACCCCTCCACTTT
TRBJ1-6	-	few	TRBV14	CASSFASSPLHF	TGTGCCAGCAGCTTCGCGAGTTCACCCCTCCACTTT
TRBJ1-1	TRBD1	-	TRBV4-1	CASSQGTGLGAFF	TGCGCCAGCAGCCAAGGGACAGGTCTGGGAGCTTTCTTT
TRBJ2-3	-	once	TRBV7-2	CASSLQGADTQYF	TGTGCCAGCAGCTTACAGGGTGCAGATACGCAGTATTTT
TRBJ2-7	-	-	TRBV6-2/TRBV6-3	CASSYSGPYEQYF	TGTGCCAGCAGTTACTCCGGCCCCTACGAGCAGTACTTC
TRBJ1-1	-	-	TRBV5-6	CASSQDMATEAFF	TGTGCCAGCAGCCAGGACATGGCCACTGAAGCTTTCTTT
TRBJ2-3	-	-	TRBV10-1	CASSVTDTQYF	TGCGCCAGCAGTGTAACAGATACGCAGTATTTT
TRBJ1-5	-	-	TRBV19	CASSIDRGQPQHF	TGTGCCAGTAGTATTGATCGCGGTCAGCCCCAGCATTTT
TRBJ2-5	TRBD2	-	TRBV5-1	CASSLVGTSGGAGKTQYF	TGCGCCAGCAGCTTGGTCGGGACTAGCGGGGGGGCCGGGAAGACCCAGTACTTC
TRBJ1-4	-	once	TRBV3-1/TRBV3-2	CASTGTSPANEKLFF	TGTGCCAGTACCGGGACTTCTCCTGCTAATGAAAAACTGTTTTTT
TRBJ2-7	-	-	TRBV25-1	CASSLPLGQSYEQYF	TGTGCCAGCAGTCTGCCCTTAGGACAGTCCTACGAGCAGTACTTC
TRBJ1-2	-	few	TRBV30	CAWSLGPYGYTF	TGTGCCTGGAGCCTCGGTCCCTATGGCTACACCTTC
TRBJ1-2	-	-	TRBV3-1/TRBV3-2	CASSHGAAGYYGYTF	TGTGCCAGCAGCCACGGGGCAGCAGGCTACTATGGCTACACCTTC
TRBJ1-2	-	-	TRBV4-3	CASSTATNYGYTF	TGCGCCAGCAGTACAGCTACTAACTATGGCTACACCTTC
TRBJ1-4	TRBD1	few	TRBV9	CASSEQGSVEKLFF	TGTGCCAGCAGTGAACAGGGGTCGGTGGAAAAACTGTTTTTT
TRBJ2-3	-	-	TRBV9	CASSVWDIPTDTQYF	TGTGCCAGCAGCGTATGGGACATCCCCACAGATACGCAGTATTTT
TRBJ2-7	-	-	TRBV10-1	CASSESGSYEQYF	TGCGCCAGCAGTGAGTCAGGGTCCTACGAGCAGTACTTC
TRBJ1-1	-	-	TRBV12-3/TRBV12-4	CASRPQNTEAFF	TGTGCCAGCAGACCTCAGAACACTGAAGCTTTCTTT
TRBJ1-1	-	-	TRBV4-1	CASSHGSRGPLGVEAFF	TGCGCCAGCAGCCACGGCTCTCGGGGACCGCTCGGAGTTGAAGCTTTCTTT
TRBJ2-3	TRBD2	-	TRBV30	CAWSSSGGADTQYF	TGTGCCTGGAGTAGTAGCGGGGGGGCAGATACGCAGTATTTT
TRBJ2-7	TRBD2	once	TRBV6-2/TRBV6-3	CASSFHWTSGGSYEQYF	TGTGCCAGCAGTTTCCACTGGACTAGCGGGGGATCGTACGAGCAGTACTTC
TRBJ2-2	-	once	TRBV19	CASSILGRGTGELFF	TGTGCCAGTAGTATACTGGGGAGAGGCACCGGGGAGCTGTTTTTT
TRBJ1-1	-	-	TRBV10-1	CASRNYQAAPMNTEAFF	TGCGCCAGCCGTAACTACCAGGCAGCCCCCATGAACACTGAAGCTTTCTTT